The 25 T cell receptor beta chains below all came from one sample that was sequenced in a study of CD8+ T cells in alopecia areata (dated by TCRdb to the late 2010s). Pooled mouse cutaneous lymph node cells were stained for CD4, CD8alpha, NKG2D, NKG2ACE and other markers, then sorted on a BD Influx. The protocol used for the library was the immunoSEQ multiplex PCR assay. To provide template for TCR sequencing, every sample had RNA extracted and reverse transcribed into cDNA. The source is immuneACCESS, and TCRdb retained only in-frame sequences with V and J called. Part of the clones is not carried over; for the studies checked, unresolved V genes explain less than half of this, and the remainder is unexplained. For this sample the table reports around 290,000 clones, with no clone seen just once. The ten biggest clones cover more than 0.95% of the sample. The sample was CD4+ T cells sorted from a lymph node. Receptor source: a C3H/HeJ mouse with alopecia areata. The strain in question carries the MHC haplotype H2-k.

This clone was found a few times. Gene names refer to mouse genes. The read terminates 4 residues ahead of where the CDR3 ends, so the germline J gene completes it. The chain is built from TRBV19 and TRBJ2-4; D perhaps matches TRBD2 (6 bases). This CDR3 is built from 14 residues. The germline V and J ends were trimmed by 6 bases and 0 bases, with 11 bases remaining between them. CDR1 and CDR2 from the germline V gene are FNHDT and SITEND (reference sequence). Partial CDR3 DNA: TGTGCCAGCAAACGAGACTGGAGTCAAAAC. This sequence encodes CASKRDWSQN. The whole CDR3 sequence reads CASKRDWSQNTLYF.

Remarks on this clone: Germline and genes: mouse. Read data end 4 residues before the CDR3 end; the end is taken from the germline J gene. Other DNA variants within this sample encode the same CDR3. The chain links TRBV13-3 to TRBJ2-2, with a possible D match to TRBD1 (5 bases). The V gene lost 5 bases and the J gene lost 0 bases, with 8 bases spanning the gap. CDR1 and CDR2 from the germline V gene are NNHDY and SYVADS. The CDR3 is 14 residues long. The DNA read from the CDR3 is TGTGCCAGCAGCCAGACAGCAAACACCGGG. Encoded protein: CASSQTANTG. The whole CDR3 protein is CASSQTANTGQLYF.

With regard to this clone: Germline and genes: mouse. The DNA ends 4 residues before the CDR3 does, and the rest of the CDR3 is filled in from the germline J gene. The V gene is TRBV1, the J gene TRBJ2-3; TRBD2 matches 7 bases. This CDR3 is built from 14 residues. V gave up 4 bases and J gave up 3 bases; unmatched junction bases: 4. Germline assignment: CDR1 NSQYPW and CDR2 LRSPGD (reference sequence). The CDR3 region is CTCSGGGRAETLYF. Incomplete CDR3 DNA: TGCACCTGCAGTGGGGGGGGACGGGCAGAA. The full variable domain, completed using reference TRBV1 and TRBJ2-3, is VTLLEQNPRWRLVPRGQAVNLRCILKNSQYPWMSWYQQDLQKQLQWLFTLRSPGDKEVKSLPGADYLATRVTDTELRLQVANMSQGRTLYCTCSGGGRAETLYFGSGTRLTVL.

On this clone: Gene and germline names: mouse. The read is 4 residues too short to cover the CDR3 end, so that end is filled in from the germline J gene. Other DNA variants within this sample encode the same CDR3. The chain employs TRBV13-3 and TRBJ2-1; 10 nucleotides line up with TRBD1. Germline loops: CDR1 NNHDY, CDR2 SYVADS. This CDR3 has 13 amino acids. The sequenced part of the CDR3 DNA is TGTGCCAGCAGTGAGGACAGGGGGGCT. Its translation is CASSEDRGA. The whole CDR3 protein reads CASSEDRGAEQFF.

Details on this clone: Any gene name here is a mouse gene name. Sequencing ends 3 residues short of the CDR3 end; the germline J gene provides the rest. The chain links TRBV1 to TRBJ1-6, with 7 bases matching TRBD1. TRBJ1-6 qualifies as an ORF whose function is uncertain. The V gene end was trimmed by 4 bases and the J gene end by 8 bases; junction bases not matched to a gene: 5. Germline V gene sequence: CDR1 NSQYPW, CDR2 LRSPGD (reference sequence). This CDR3 contains 14 residues. CDR3 bases read: TGCACCTGCAGTGGAGGGGGCGCGGATTCGCCC. Encoded protein: CTCSGGGADSP. The whole CDR3 reads CTCSGGGADSPLYF.

This clone turned up a few times. These gene names are mouse names. The read ends 4 residues shy of where the CDR3 ends; the end is completed using the germline J gene. The rearrangement joins TRBV19 to TRBJ2-3; 8 bases line up with TRBD1. The germline gives CDR1 FNHDT, CDR2 SITEND (reference sequence). This CDR3 is built from 17 residues. Trimming removed 5 bases from V and 0 bases from J; junction bases left unmatched: 11. Here the CDR3 reads CASSPIRGQGSAETLYF. The covered CDR3 bases are TGTGCCAGCAGCCCGATCAGGGGGCAGGGTAGTGCAGAA.

This clone appeared a few times. The genes and germline here are from mouse. The read ends 4 residues before the CDR3 terminus; that terminus is restored from the germline J gene. V is TRBV1 and J is TRBJ2-5; D may be TRBD2 (6 bases). This CDR3 comprises 15 residues. The germline gives CDR1 NSQYPW, CDR2 LRSPGD (reference sequence). V lost 2 bases to trimming and J lost 0 bases, with 9 bases between them. The CDR3 is CTCSATGINQDTQYF. CDR3 DNA (partial): TGCACCTGCAGTGCAACTGGGATTAACCAAGAC.

Details on this clone: Gene names and germline refer to mouse. Coverage ceases 4 residues before the CDR3 finishes, and the germline J gene fills in the end. V and J are TRBV19 and TRBJ2-7; a possible D gene is TRBD1 (5 bases). The CDR3 length is 13 residues. Per the germline V gene, CDR1 is FNHDT and CDR2 is SITEND (reference sequence). Trimming left V 4 bases short and J 3 bases short, with 11 bases between. The CDR3 bases that were read are TGTGCCAGCAGTCCTCGACAGATCTAT. Translation gives CASSPRQIY. The CDR3 in its entirety is CASSPRQIYEQYF.

This clone has more than one count but fewer than ten. Germline and genes here are mouse. The read comes to an end 4 residues before the CDR3 does, leaving the germline J gene to fill in the end. The J gene is TRBJ1-2, the V gene TRBV5; D might be TRBD1 (6 bases). The CDR3 runs 15 residues. Germline CDR1 and CDR2: LGHNA and YNLKQL (reference sequence). V was cut by 4 bases and J by 0 bases, with 12 bases left in between. The CDR3 spells CASSPRTDANSDYTF. The part of the CDR3 DNA that was read is TGTGCCAGCAGCCCGCGGACAGATGCAAACTCC.

Of note for this clone: The genes and germline here are from mouse. The CDR3 end is not reached by the read, which stops 4 residues before it; the germline J gene fills it in. The chain couples TRBV13-2 to TRBJ2-7; D might be TRBD1 (6 bases). The CDR3 loop spans 12 amino acids. Germline CDR1 reads NNHNN; CDR2 reads SYGAGS (reference sequence). CDR3 bases read: TGTGCCAGCGAGGGACACTCTTAT. As protein: CASEGHSY. The whole CDR3 is CASEGHSYEQYF.

About this clone itself: Germline and genes here are mouse. The read stops 4 residues short of the end of the CDR3; the missing end is completed from the germline J gene. The chain joins TRBV12-1 to TRBJ2-3; 11 positions agree with TRBD2. V dropped 0 bases and J dropped 0; count of bases not matched to a gene: 7. Germline CDR1 and CDR2: SGHSN and HYEKVE. There are 18 residues in the CDR3. The DNA read from the CDR3 is TGTGCCAGCTCTCTCTCTCCCGGGACTGGGGGTAGTGCAGAA. Amino acid sequence: CASSLSPGTGGSAE. In full, the CDR3 is CASSLSPGTGGSAETLYF.

Points on this clone: Gene labels here are mouse ones. The read gets to within 4 residues of the CDR3 end, and the germline J gene fills in the rest. Other DNA sequences in this sample translate to the same CDR3. The V call is TRBV5, the J call TRBJ2-1, with D possibly TRBD1 on 7 matching bases. Trimming stripped 0 bases from V and 1 base from J, with 10 bases between. Germline V CDR1 and CDR2: LGHNA, YNLKQL (reference sequence). The CDR3 spans 16 residues. This chain's CDR3 is CASSQEGGGNYAEQFF. Partial CDR3 DNA: TGTGCCAGCAGCCAAGAAGGGGGCGGGAACTATGCT.

Note on this clone: The gene names here belong to mouse. The read halts 4 residues ahead of the CDR3 end, with the missing end drawn from the germline J gene. In the same sample, other DNA sequences code for this CDR3. The rearrangement uses TRBV19 and TRBJ2-2, with TRBD1 identical over 7 bases. Per the germline V gene, CDR1 is FNHDT and CDR2 is SITEND (reference sequence). There are 15 residues in the CDR3. V shed 4 bases and J 1 base; nucleotides not matched to a gene: 4. Incomplete CDR3 DNA: TGTGCCAGCAGTCCGACAGGGTTAAACACCGGG. This gives the protein CASSPTGLNTG. The whole CDR3 is CASSPTGLNTGQLYF.

Regarding this clone: The gene names given are mouse names. The read terminates 4 residues before the CDR3 end, so the remaining end is supplied by the germline J gene. The chain has TRBV19 and TRBJ2-7; TRBD2 matches 10 bases. CDR3 size: 14 residues. Germline lookup yields CDR1 FNHDT and CDR2 SITEND (reference sequence). J was trimmed by 3 bases and V by 6 bases; bases with no gene match: 6. The CDR3 region is CASTLLGGGYEQYF. Partial CDR3 DNA: TGTGCCAGCACCCTACTGGGGGGGGGCTAT.

This clone has more than one count but fewer than ten. Gene names and germline refer to mouse. The sequenced fragment ends 4 residues before the CDR3 boundary, so the rest is inferred from the germline J gene. The sample holds other DNA sequences that translate to the same CDR3. The genes are TRBV31 and TRBJ2-2; unclear D gene. Germline lookup yields CDR1 GKSSPN and CDR2 SITVG. The CDR3 has 12 amino acids. The V and J ends lost 0 bases and 4 bases respectively, with 3 bases between them. CDR3 in amino acids: CAWSLGTGQLYF. The CDR3 bases that were read are TGTGCCTGGAGTCTAGGCACCGGG.

This clone was counted only a few times. The listed genes are named as in mouse. The read ends 4 residues before the CDR3 terminus; that terminus is restored from the germline J gene. This CDR3 is also generated by other DNA sequences in the sample. The chain recombines TRBV1 with TRBJ2-7; the D gene is possibly TRBD1 (7 bases). This CDR3 contains 14 residues. Germline CDR1 and CDR2: NSQYPW and LRSPGD (reference sequence). CDR3 DNA, as far as it was read: TGCACCTGCAGTGCAGACCCAGGGGGGTAT. It is translated as CTCSADPGGY. The whole CDR3 protein is CTCSADPGGYEQYF. Full variable domain (missing parts from reference TRBV1 and TRBJ2-7): VTLLEQNPRWRLVPRGQAVNLRCILKNSQYPWMSWYQQDLQKQLQWLFTLRSPGDKEVKSLPGADYLATRVTDTELRLQVANMSQGRTLYCTCSADPGGYEQYFGPGTRLTVL.

About this clone: Mouse gene names and germline throughout. The read gets to within 4 residues of the CDR3 end, and the germline J gene fills in the rest. The chain combines TRBV13-1 with TRBJ2-7; TRBD1 might be the D (5 bases). Germline CDR1 is NSHNY and CDR2 is SYGAGN. There are 13 residues in the CDR3. Trimming pared 3 bases from V and 3 bases from J, leaving 10 bases between. This chain's CDR3 is CASSVQTVYEQYF. The sequenced CDR3 bases are TGTGCCAGCAGTGTCCAGACAGTCTAT.

This clone has just a few counts. All gene names here are mouse names. The read ends 4 residues before the CDR3 terminus; that terminus is restored from the germline J gene. The rearrangement links TRBV13-3 to TRBJ2-7; TRBD1 agrees at 8 bases. Germline V gene sequence: CDR1 NNHDY, CDR2 SYVADS. This CDR3 comprises 15 residues. This CDR3 is CASSASTGGNYEQYF. CDR3 DNA, as far as it was read: TGTGCCAGCAGTGCTTCTACAGGGGGGAATTAT.

Points on this clone: Gene names refer to mouse genes. The read terminates 4 residues before the CDR3 end, so the remaining end is supplied by the germline J gene. The J gene is TRBJ2-7, the V gene TRBV5; D not certain. The CDR3 runs to 14 residues. V shed 4 bases and J shed 0 bases, with 10 bases lying between them. Germline V gene sequence: CDR1 LGHNA, CDR2 YNLKQL (reference sequence). CDR3 DNA, as far as it was read: TGTGCCAGCAGCCCCCTGACACTCTCCTAT. It specifies CASSPLTLSY. The whole CDR3 protein is CASSPLTLSYEQYF.

The sample holds a few counts of this clone. Mouse gene names apply. The read terminates 4 residues ahead of where the CDR3 ends, so the germline J gene completes it. The gene calls are TRBV19 and TRBJ2-1; 8 positions agree with TRBD2. V was pared by 0 bases and J by 6 bases, with 5 bases of the junction left unmatched. CDR3 length equals 15 residues. CDR1 FNHDT and CDR2 SITEND come from the germline V gene (reference sequence). The covered CDR3 bases are TGTGCCAGCAGTATAGGGGGGGGGCCTGGTGCT. Its translation is CASSIGGGPGA. The CDR3, in full, reads CASSIGGGPGAEQFF.

Concerning this clone itself: All gene names here are mouse names. Coverage ceases 4 residues before the CDR3 finishes, and the germline J gene fills in the end. The chain couples TRBV13-2 to TRBJ1-2; TRBD1 might be the D (5 bases). The CDR3 is made up of 14 amino acids. The germline V and J ends were trimmed by 5 bases and 0 bases, with 11 bases remaining between them. Germline CDR1 reads NNHNN; CDR2 reads SYGAGS (reference sequence). CDR3 sequence reads: CASGAGTSNSDYTF. Partial CDR3 DNA: TGTGCCAGCGGGGCCGGGACTTCAAACTCC.

This clone came up a few times. All gene names here are mouse names. The CDR3 end is not reached by the read, which stops 4 residues before it; the germline J gene fills it in. This chain uses TRBV1 with TRBJ2-7, with 8 bases lining up with TRBD2. V lost 5 bases to trimming and J lost 0 bases; unmatched junction nucleotides: 6. Germline CDR1 and CDR2: NSQYPW and LRSPGD (reference sequence). The CDR3 extends over 15 amino acids. CDR3: CTCSPRTGSSYEQYF. CDR3 DNA, as far as it was read: TGCACCTGCAGTCCCCGGACTGGGAGCTCCTAT. The full variable domain, completed using reference TRBV1 and TRBJ2-7, is VTLLEQNPRWRLVPRGQAVNLRCILKNSQYPWMSWYQQDLQKQLQWLFTLRSPGDKEVKSLPGADYLATRVTDTELRLQVANMSQGRTLYCTCSPRTGSSYEQYFGPGTRLTVL.

This clone was counted a few times. The listed genes are named as in mouse. The CDR3 extends 4 residues past the end of the read, so its final part is completed from the germline J gene. Other nucleotide sequences in the sample specify the same CDR3. This sequence joins TRBV1 and TRBJ2-1; 11 bases are a match to TRBD2. The CDR3 loop spans 15 amino acids. Germline CDR1 and CDR2: NSQYPW and LRSPGD (reference sequence). V lost 3 bases, J lost 2 bases, and 0 bases stayed unmatched. The sequenced CDR3 bases are TGCACCTGCAGTGCGGGACTGGGGGACTATGCT. Translated: CTCSAGLGDYA. The complete CDR3 reads CTCSAGLGDYAEQFF.

This clone was detected a few times. Any gene name here is a mouse gene name. The read ends 4 residues early relative to the CDR3; the germline J gene fills the gap. This chain links TRBV14 with TRBJ2-1; 9 positions match TRBD2. The CDR3 spans 14 residues. CDR1 and CDR2 from the germline V gene are SGHDT and FRDEAV. The CDR3 protein is CASSFPGGEAEQFF. Incomplete CDR3 DNA: TGTGCCAGCAGTTTCCCTGGGGGGGAGGCT.

This clone has a handful of counts. Gene names denote mouse genes. Sequencing ends 4 residues short of the CDR3 end; the germline J gene provides the rest. This CDR3 is also generated by other DNA sequences in the sample. V usage is TRBV31 and J usage is TRBJ2-5; a possible D gene is TRBD1 (5 bases). The length of the CDR3 is 13 residues. Germline lookup yields CDR1 GKSSPN and CDR2 SITVG. V dropped 1 base and J dropped 3 bases, with 8 bases sitting between them. CDR3 residues: CAWSRGQQDTQYF. CDR3 DNA, as far as it was read: TGTGCCTGGAGTCGAGGACAACAAGAC.